The 13 T cell receptor beta chains presented below share a single source sample, sequenced in a study of T cell repertoires in cytomegalovirus infection. TCRdb ran MiXCR on the reads and lists one entry per CDR3 protein. The table records about 920,000 distinct CDR3 sequences, 25% to 40% of them present only once. Their antigen targets remain unknown. Sample: cultured CD8+ T cells from PBMCs, taken from culture after CMV antigen stimulation. The source is a human donor in good health (CMV status not recorded). Some clones in this sample may be carry-over from other donors' samples.

The chain uses TRBV20-1 and TRBJ2-1; D is uncertain. V lost 0 bases, J lost 2 bases, and 8 bases lay in between. Germline V gene sequence: CDR1 DFQATT, CDR2 SNEGSKA (reference sequence). The CDR3 loop spans 14 amino acids. CDR3 sequence (DNA): TGCAGTGCTAGAGATAAGGACCCCTACAATGAGCAGTTCTTC. It codes for CSARDKDPYNEQFF.

This clonotype is classed as medium-sized. The rearrangement joins TRBV24-1 to TRBJ2-5, with unresolved D. The CDR3 runs 13 residues. Germline CDR1 KGHDR, CDR2 SFDVKD. Trimming shortened V by 2 bases and J by 4 bases, and 7 bases separated the two germline ends. The CDR3 spells CATSDSPRETQYF. The DNA of the CDR3 is TGTGCCACCAGTGATTCCCCAAGAGAGACCCAGTACTTC.

The chain uses TRBV7-9 and TRBJ2-3; 7 nucleotides align to TRBD1. Germline V gene lookup returns CDR1 SEHNR and CDR2 FQNEAQ (reference sequence). J lost 6 bases, V lost 2 bases, and 2 bases had no gene match. The length of the CDR3 is 13 residues. Written as DNA, the CDR3 is TGTGCCAGCAGCTTAATACAGGGGGATACGCAGTATTTT. Protein: CASSLIQGDTQYF.

V usage is TRBV3-1 and J usage is TRBJ2-1, with TRBD1 matching over 8 bases. The V gene's germline CDR1 is LGHDT and CDR2 YNNKEL (reference sequence). This CDR3 has 14 amino acids. The V segment lost 2 bases and the J segment 8 bases; nucleotides outside the gene matches: 5. The CDR3 reads CASSQRQGLDEQFF. The CDR3 bases are TGTGCCAGCAGCCAACGACAGGGGCTGGATGAGCAGTTCTTC.

This clonotype was counted only a few times. This sequence joins TRBV7-9 and TRBJ1-2; weak D call: TRBD1 (6 bases). Germline V lookup: CDR1 SEHNR, CDR2 FQNEAQ (reference sequence). The CDR3 has 13 amino acids. Trimming took 5 bases from V and 10 from J, leaving 17 bases between them. The CDR3 sequence is CASSPREGGDYTF. The CDR3 nucleotides read TGTGCCAGCAGCCCAAGGGAAGGGGGAGACTACACCTTC.

CDR3 protein: CASSPGGGANGYTF. The CDR3 nucleotides read TGTGCCAGCAGCCCCGGGGGAGGGGCGAATGGCTACACCTTC. The chain carries TRBV27 and TRBJ1-2, with TRBD1 as a possible D gene (5 bases). Trimming took off 6 bases at V and 6 bases at J, with 17 bases between the two ends. Germline assignment: CDR1 MNHEY and CDR2 SMNVEV (reference sequence). The CDR3 consists of 14 residues.

The chain carries TRBV7-9 and TRBJ1-3; D is possibly TRBD1 (6 bases). The germline V and J ends were trimmed by 5 bases and 2 bases, with 16 bases remaining between them. CDR1 is SEHNR, CDR2 FQNEAQ, per germline (reference sequence). There are 16 residues in the CDR3. CDR3 nucleotide sequence: TGTGCCAGCAGCGGACATAGGCAGGGGACTGGAAACACCATATATTTT. Protein product: CASSGHRQGTGNTIYF.

Many counts were recorded for this clonotype. At one of its ends the junction is not consistent with the germline gene, which may arise from a read error. The chain employs TRBV7-7 and TRBJ1-1; D ambiguous. Germline V lookup: CDR1 SSHAT, CDR2 FNYEAQ (reference sequence). This CDR3 comprises 13 residues. In DNA form, the CDR3 reads TGTGCTAGCAGCTTAGAGTCGAACACTGAAGCTTTCTTT. Its protein is CASSLESNTEAFF.

This clonotype was counted between two and nine times. The chain links TRBV7-9 to TRBJ1-5, with TRBD1 as a possible D gene (6 bases). CDR1 SEHNR and CDR2 FQNEAQ come from the germline V gene (reference sequence). There are 13 residues in the CDR3. V was shortened by 5 bases and J by 7 bases, with 12 bases between the two germline ends. Written as DNA, the CDR3 is TGTGCCAGCAGCATAACAGGGAGCCAGCCCCAGCATTTT. It codes for CASSITGSQPQHF.

V and J are TRBV4-2 and TRBJ1-1; D gene ambiguous. V lost 0 bases to trimming and J lost 0 bases, with 8 bases between them. The germline gives CDR1 LGHNA, CDR2 YNFKEQ. This CDR3 region has 15 residues. CDR3 residues: CASSQEEVVNTEAFF. The CDR3, as DNA: TGTGCCAGCAGCCAAGAGGAAGTGGTGAACACTGAAGCTTTCTTT.

The gene calls are TRBV6-5 and TRBJ1-4; 10 nucleotides agree with TRBD1. The ends lost 7 bases at V and 7 bases at J; junction bases unmatched: 6. This CDR3 spans 14 amino acids. Germline V CDR1 and CDR2: MNHEY, SVGAGI. In nucleotides, the CDR3 is TGTGCCAGCAAGGGGGACAGGGGTGGTGAAAAACTGTTTTTT. It codes for CASKGDRGGEKLFF.

This clonotype has a handful of counts. The chain joins TRBV4-1 to TRBJ1-1, with 7 bases that match TRBD1. The germline gives CDR1 MGHRA, CDR2 YSYEKL. This CDR3 comprises 13 residues. V dropped 10 bases and J dropped 1; count of bases not matched to a gene: 6. The CDR3 DNA reads TGCGCCATCAGTAGGGGGCCGAACACTGAAGCTTTCTTT. It yields the protein CAISRGPNTEAFF.

The CDR3 nucleotides read TGTGCCAGCAGCCCTGACTCGAACTCTGGAAACACCATATATTTT. This gives the protein CASSPDSNSGNTIYF. The rearrangement joins TRBV6-5 to TRBJ1-3; D gene ambiguous. The CDR3 is 15 amino acids. Trimming cost V 6 bases and J 0 bases, with 12 bases left between them. Germline V CDR1 and CDR2: MNHEY, SVGAGI.